This TCR beta chain appears in the sequencing data of a study of cytotoxic CD8 clonotypes in ibrutinib-treated CLL. Study-wide points: Clonality grew at ibrutinib response; at progression, it decreased back toward baseline. Baseline levels of clonality went above those of age-matched healthy donors and moved with circulating CD8+ T-cell counts.

This clone was recorded once. Its antigen is still unknown. This table comes from immunoSEQ multiplex PCR, and its TCRdb copy is limited to in-frame clones, with some not included. The profile covers about 200,000 clones, with around 70% appearing a single time and around 15% taken by the ten largest. Genomic DNA in an amount of approximately 2 micrograms was extracted from cryopreserved PBMCs and used for the preparation of TCR beta libraries. V was pared by 2 bases and J by 5 bases, with 13 bases of the junction left unmatched. The CDR3 runs 18 residues. Germline CDR1 reads SGDLS; CDR2 reads YYNGEE.

This material consisted of PBMCs, taken after 24 months of ibrutinib treatment. The V and J genes are TRBV9 and TRBJ2-2; TRBD1 agrees at 9 bases. This clonotype was obtained from a human donor with chronic lymphocytic leukemia. The CDR3 reads CASSVGDTGTGWTGELFF. The CDR3 DNA reads as TGTGCCAGCAGCGTGGGAGATACCGGGACAGGGTGGACCGGGGAGCTGTTTTTT.